The next 26 T cell receptor beta chains were all read from a single sample in a study of T cell repertoires in cytomegalovirus infection. TCRdb re-derived calls from the reads in MiXCR, one entry per CDR3 protein. The sample has 75,000 to 95,000 distinct CDR3 sequences, under 55% seen once. No cognate antigen is known for these TCRs. The sample in question was CD8+ T cells from cultured PBMCs, obtained from culture after CMV antigen stimulation. Receptors originate from a human donor in good health (CMV status not recorded). Some clones in this sample may be carry-over from other donors' samples.

This chain uses TRBV15 with TRBJ1-5, with TRBD1 identical over 10 bases. The CDR3 covers 14 residues. Trimming cost V 4 bases and J 7 bases; bases outside gene matches: 4. Germline loops: CDR1 LNHNV, CDR2 YYDKDF (reference sequence). CDR3: CATSKGQGYQPQHF. The CDR3, as DNA: TGTGCCACCAGCAAGGGACAGGGGTACCAGCCCCAGCATTTT.

Written as DNA, the CDR3 is TGTGCCAGCAGTGCAAAGGACAGTGGAGTCTACACCTTC. It is translated as CASSAKDSGVYTF. This chain connects TRBV6-1 to TRBJ1-2, with D perhaps TRBD1 (6 bases). The germline V and J ends were trimmed by 4 bases and 10 bases, with 16 bases remaining between them. CDR3 length: 13 amino acids. Per the germline V gene, CDR1 is MNHNS and CDR2 is SASEGT.

The gene calls are TRBV7-6 and TRBJ1-5, with 10 bases identical to TRBD1. The CDR3 is 17 amino acids. CDR1 and CDR2 from the germline V gene are SGHVS and FNYEAQ. Unmatched junction bases numbered 9, after V lost 1 base and J lost 6 bases. The CDR3 reads CASSLERGGQGGQPQHF. The CDR3 DNA is TGTGCCAGCAGCTTAGAGCGGGGAGGACAGGGGGGTCAGCCCCAGCATTTT.

The rearrangement joins TRBV7-2 to TRBJ2-1, with D perhaps matching TRBD2 (7 bases). The CDR3 consists of 18 residues. V lost 2 bases to trimming and J lost 3 bases, with 20 bases between them. Germline CDR1 is SGHTA and CDR2 is FQGNSA. The CDR3: CASSLSSRGTPYYNEQFF. CDR3 nucleotide sequence: TGTGCCAGCAGCTTAAGCTCGCGGGGGACACCCTACTACAATGAGCAGTTCTTC.

The chain employs TRBV20-1 and TRBJ2-2; D is uncertain. The germline V and J ends were trimmed by 6 bases and 0 bases, with 2 bases remaining between them. Germline values: CDR1 DFQATT, CDR2 SNEGSKA (reference sequence). The CDR3 runs 11 residues. This CDR3 reads CSATNTGELFF. Here the CDR3 DNA reads TGCAGTGCCACGAACACCGGGGAGCTGTTTTTT.

The chain is built from TRBV12-3 or TRBV12-4 and TRBJ1-2; D possibly corresponds to TRBD1 (5 bases). The CDR3 loop spans 14 amino acids. Trimming cost V 6 bases and J 4 bases, with 15 bases left between them. CDR3 in DNA: TGTGCCAGCAGCTTAAGGGGAGATACCTATGGCTACACCTTC. Translating it yields CASSLRGDTYGYTF.

This clonotype was observed many times. The chain is built from TRBV18 and TRBJ2-7, with a possible D match to TRBD2 (5 bases). The CDR3 length is 15 residues. Germline V CDR1 and CDR2: KGHSH, LQKENI. Trimming removed 6 bases at V and 2 bases at J, with 17 bases between. The CDR3 DNA reads as TGTGCCAGCTCCCCCCCCTCCGGGGTTCCCTACGAGCAGTACTTC. It codes for CASSPPSGVPYEQYF.

The chain has TRBV11-2 and TRBJ1-4, with 8 bases fitting TRBD1. The ends lost 5 bases at V and 4 bases at J; junction bases unmatched: 12. Germline CDR1 is SGHAT and CDR2 is FQNNGV. The CDR3 is 17 residues long. The CDR3 nucleotides are TGTGCCAGCAGCCCCGGACAGGGATCGCCCAATAATGAAAAACTGTTTTTT. Amino acid sequence: CASSPGQGSPNNEKLFF. The whole variable domain, filled in from reference TRBV11-2 and TRBJ1-4, reads EAGVAQSPRYKIIEKRQSVAFWCNPISGHATLYWYQQILGQGPKLLIQFQNNGVVDDSQLPKDRFSAERLKGVDSTLKIQPAKLEDSAVYLCASSPGQGSPNNEKLFFGSGTQLSVL.

The genes are TRBV12-3 or TRBV12-4 and TRBJ1-3, with D hard to call. Trimming took off 3 bases at V and 4 bases at J, with 10 bases between the two ends. The CDR3 loop spans 14 amino acids. CDR3: CASSFHGPGNTIYF. The CDR3 DNA is TGTGCCAGCAGTTTTCACGGACCGGGAAACACCATATATTTT.

Many counts were recorded for this clonotype. The rearrangement joins TRBV7-2 to TRBJ1-1; TRBD1 aligns across 10 bases. The CDR3 has 18 residues. Germline CDR1 SGHTA, CDR2 FQGNSA. The J segment lost 0 bases and the V segment lost 1 base, leaving 8 bases of the junction unmatched. The CDR3 bases are TGTGCCAGCAGCTTAGTTGGGCCGGGACAGGGGATGAACACTGAAGCTTTCTTT. As protein: CASSLVGPGQGMNTEAFF.

The sample holds a few counts of this clonotype. The chain carries TRBV19 and TRBJ1-4; TRBD1 matches 8 bases. The CDR3 is 15 residues long. CDR1 and CDR2 (germline): LNHDA, SQIVND (reference sequence). V trimming: 5 bases; J trimming: 8 bases; junction bases outside the gene matches: 10. The CDR3 DNA follows: TGTGCCAGTAGTTCCCTGACAGGGGATAACGAAAAACTGTTTTTT. Its protein product is CASSSLTGDNEKLFF.

The gene calls are TRBV7-9 and TRBJ2-1; the match to TRBD2 covers 7 bases. This CDR3 spans 13 amino acids. Germline assignment: CDR1 SEHNR and CDR2 FQNEAQ (reference sequence). V dropped 5 bases and J dropped 9; count of bases not matched to a gene: 7. CDR3 sequence (DNA): TGTGCCAGCAGCCCGCAAGCGGGGAGTGAGCAGTTCTTC. Translation gives CASSPQAGSEQFF.

The chain recombines TRBV7-6 with TRBJ1-1, with a possible D match to TRBD1 (5 bases). V gave up 5 bases and J gave up 6 bases, with 19 bases separating them. The CDR3 extends over 15 amino acids. CDR1 is SGHVS and CDR2 is FNYEAQ in the germline V gene. Written as DNA, the CDR3 is TGTGCCAGCAGCCTAAGGGCGACGGGGGACGCTGAAGCTTTCTTT. As protein: CASSLRATGDAEAFF.

The rearrangement joins TRBV7-2 to TRBJ2-7; 7 bases are a match to TRBD2. Trimming took 5 bases from V and 0 from J; bases not matched to a gene: 7. Per germline, CDR1 SGHTA and CDR2 FQGNSA. The CDR3 runs to 15 residues. The CDR3 region is CASSVSGASSYEQYF. The CDR3 DNA is TGTGCCAGCAGCGTCAGCGGGGCAAGCTCCTACGAGCAGTACTTC.

The chain carries TRBV12-3 or TRBV12-4 and TRBJ2-5; 7 bases are a match to TRBD1. After removal of 6 bases from V and 0 bases from J, the junction contained 7 bases not matched to a gene. This CDR3 has 15 residues. CDR3 loop: CASRPGTANQETQYF. The CDR3 DNA reads as TGTGCCAGCAGACCCGGGACAGCGAACCAAGAGACCCAGTACTTC.

V usage is TRBV27 and J usage is TRBJ1-1, with D uncertain. Germline V gene sequence: CDR1 MNHEY, CDR2 SMNVEV (reference sequence). V was cut by 7 bases and J by 9 bases, with 18 bases left in between. The CDR3 is 13 amino acids. As DNA, the CDR3 is TGTGCCAGCATCCTAAGACCTGGAAGGAAAGCTTTCTTT. Protein product: CASILRPGRKAFF.

A single count supports this clonotype. The V gene is TRBV12-3 or TRBV12-4, the J gene TRBJ1-1; unclear D gene. V lost 2 bases, J lost 1 base, and 11 bases lay in between. This CDR3 region has 15 residues. CDR3 coding DNA: TGTGCCAGCAGTTTATCTGGGCGGGAGAACACTGAAGCTTTCTTT. Translating it yields CASSLSGRENTEAFF.

V and J are TRBV6-1 and TRBJ1-1; D is undetermined. The CDR3 totals 13 residues. The ends were cut back, 1 base at V and 8 bases at J, with 11 bases in the middle. Germline V gene sequence: CDR1 MNHNS, CDR2 SASEGT. CDR3 DNA: TGTGCCAGCAGTGAAGGTAGAGGGTCAGAAGCTTTCTTT. It yields the protein CASSEGRGSEAFF.

The gene calls are TRBV7-9 and TRBJ2-1; 9 positions agree with TRBD2. This CDR3 has 16 amino acids. Trimming cost V 5 bases and J 5 bases; bases outside gene matches: 10. CDR1 and CDR2 (germline): SEHNR, FQNEAQ (reference sequence). In nucleotides, the CDR3 is TGTGCCAGCAGCCCCCGAGGGCGGGGGGGGCACAATGAGCAGTTCTTC. The encoded protein is CASSPRGRGGHNEQFF.

The rearrangement links TRBV12-3 or TRBV12-4 to TRBJ2-1, with TRBD1 matching over 7 bases. This CDR3 spans 14 amino acids. The V and J ends lost 5 bases and 1 base, in that order; junction bases with no gene match: 2. The CDR3 reads CASSQTGSYNEQFF. CDR3 sequence (DNA): TGTGCCAGCAGTCAGACAGGGTCCTACAATGAGCAGTTCTTC.

The gene calls are TRBV6-1 and TRBJ2-3, with D possibly matching TRBD2 (6 bases). Trimming pared 7 bases from V and 0 bases from J, leaving 11 bases between. Germline assignment: CDR1 MNHNS and CDR2 SASEGT. The CDR3 has 14 amino acids. The CDR3 coding sequence is TGTGCCAGCAATAGCGGATTGAGCACAGATACGCAGTATTTT. This translates into CASNSGLSTDTQYF.

The rearrangement uses TRBV6-1 and TRBJ1-1; D might be TRBD1 (6 bases). This CDR3 is 15 amino acids long. The ends were cut back, 5 bases at V and 1 base at J, with 14 bases in the middle. CDR1 and CDR2 (germline): MNHNS, SASEGT. The CDR3 region is CASSPERGGNTEAFF. The CDR3 nucleotides read TGTGCCAGCAGTCCGGAAAGGGGGGGGAACACTGAAGCTTTCTTT.

The CDR3 DNA follows: TGTGCCAGCGTCCTAACTGGGCAGGGAACCTACGAGCAGTACTTC. Its translation is CASVLTGQGTYEQYF. The chain recombines TRBV7-6 with TRBJ2-7; TRBD1 is a possible D gene (5 bases). This CDR3 is 15 amino acids long. Trimming shortened V by 8 bases and J by 2 bases, and 19 bases separated the two germline ends. The germline V gene encodes CDR1 SGHVS and CDR2 FNYEAQ.

The chain has TRBV6-1 and TRBJ1-2, with TRBD1 as a possible D gene (6 bases). The CDR3 runs 16 residues. Germline V lookup: CDR1 MNHNS, CDR2 SASEGT. V gave up 7 bases and J gave up 4 bases, with 22 bases separating them. The CDR3 DNA reads TGTGCCAGCAAACCGACCCGGGGGGGCAGTATCTATGGCTACACCTTC. This translates into CASKPTRGGSIYGYTF.

This clonotype was seen only once. This chain uses TRBV5-1 with TRBJ1-5; no reliable D call. Germline V gives CDR1 SGHRS, CDR2 YFSETQ. The CDR3 totals 15 residues. V dropped 4 bases and J dropped 0 bases, with 11 bases sitting between them. The CDR3 sequence is CASSLYGNSNQPQHF. CDR3 nucleotides: TGCGCCAGCAGCCTCTATGGGAATAGCAATCAGCCCCAGCATTTT.

This clonotype was observed a few times. The chain combines TRBV28 with TRBJ2-7, with 9 positions matching TRBD2. J was trimmed by 5 bases and V by 5 bases; bases with no gene match: 22. The CDR3 has 19 amino acids. Germline V gives CDR1 MDHEN, CDR2 SYDVKM. In nucleotides, the CDR3 is TGTGCCAGCAGTGACGGACAGACCCTAAGGGCGGGAGGGCCGGACGAGCAGTACTTC. This sequence encodes CASSDGQTLRAGGPDEQYF.